The 2 T cell receptor beta chains given below trace back to one sample, sequenced in a study of T cell repertoires in cytomegalovirus infection. Which antigens these TCRs recognize remains unknown. TCRdb called the reads again in MiXCR, with one record for every CDR3 protein. The sample lists hundreds of thousands of distinct CDR3 sequences, roughly 33% occurring once. The sample here was cultured CD8+ T cells from PBMCs, taken from culture after CMV antigen stimulation. These receptors came from a human donor in good health (CMV status not recorded). Some clones in this sample may be carry-over from other donors' samples.

The genes are TRBV19 and TRBJ1-5, with a tentative D call TRBD1 (5 bases). Germline-derived CDR1 and CDR2 are LNHDA and SQIVND (reference sequence). The CDR3 is 14 amino acids. Trimming took off 4 bases at V and 7 bases at J, with 14 bases between the two ends. As DNA, the CDR3 is TGTGCCAGTAGTACCAGAGGGACTCGGCAGCCCCAGCATTTT. It encodes CASSTRGTRQPQHF. The full variable domain, rest sourced from reference TRBV19 and TRBJ1-5, is DGGITQSPKYLFRKEGQNVTLSCEQNLNHDAMYWYRQDPGQGLRLIYYSQIVNDFQKGDIAEGYSVSREKKESFPLTVTSAQKNPTAFYLCASSTRGTRQPQHFGDGTRLSIL.

The chain has TRBV28 and TRBJ2-6; maybe TRBD2 (5 bases). The V gene lost 5 bases and the J gene lost 2 bases, with 10 bases spanning the gap. This CDR3 is built from 15 residues. Germline loops: CDR1 MDHEN, CDR2 SYDVKM. The CDR3 loop reads CASSPPGAGANVLTF. CDR3 bases: TGTGCCAGCAGTCCGCCCGGGGCTGGGGCCAACGTCCTGACTTTC.